This T cell receptor (beta chain) was obtained from a study of T cells in Graves' hyperthyroidism and ophthalmopathy. Study-level points and caveats: Blood also showed most of the thyroid clonotypes that were expanded above 0.001. Ophthalmopathy was identified by the model a median 6.5 months ahead of onset.

Together with thyroid ultrasound, orbital computed tomography, serum thyroxine and TRAb, clinical symptoms were used for diagnoses. Source material for PBMCs was roughly 10 ml fresh peripheral blood. V gave up 2 bases and J gave up 7 bases; unmatched junction bases: 5. The CDR3 has 14 residues. Germline V gives CDR1 KGHSH, CDR2 LQKENI. This clonotype showed up just a few times. Its antigen remains unidentified. Amplified regions were TCR beta CDR3 sequences from RNA transcripts. The TCR CDR3 was amplified in a first-round RT-PCR using the HTBI primer set. TCRdb fed the multiplex PCR reads into MiXCR, producing one record per CDR3 protein. Among around 350,000 distinct CDR3 sequences listed, about 25% were seen once.

The sample comprised blood. The source of this sequence is a man in his forties or fifties with Graves' hyperthyroidism. The chain joins TRBV18 to TRBJ2-4; TRBD1 matches 7 bases. The CDR3: CASSPTSTGNIQYF. The CDR3 DNA follows: TGTGCCAGCTCACCAACCTCGACAGGGAACATTCAGTACTTC. The whole variable domain, filled in from reference TRBV18 and TRBJ2-4, reads NAGVMQNPRHLVRRRGQEARLRCSPMKGHSHVYWYRQLPEEGLKFMVYLQKENIIDESGMPKERFSAEFPKEGPSILRIQQVVRGDSAAYFCASSPTSTGNIQYFGAGTRLSVL.